The rows below give T cell receptor beta chains drawn from one sample of a study of cytomegalovirus exposure and HLA in healthy donors. The protocol was immunoSEQ multiplex PCR, while the TCRdb copy is restricted to in-frame clones and leaves out a portion. The sample includes 130,000 to 150,000 clones, 80% to 90% seen only once; the top ten take roughly 1.4%. The sequenced sample was PBMCs. The receptors were gathered from a woman under 40 in good health and CMV-seronegative. Each CDR3 is given with its conserved first and last residue. The D gene is left open where the match is weak. Clone sizes are given selectively: once, few, many, or a class where the clone is expanded.

D,J,V,size,CDR3,DNA
NA,TRBJ2-2,TRBV5-6,NA,CASDLLTDLTGELFF,TGTGCCAGCGACCTCCTCACAGACCTCACCGGGGAGCTGTTTTTT
NA,TRBJ2-7,TRBV6-1,NA,CASSGFGLILGEQYF,TGTGCCAGCAGTGGATTCGGGTTAATTCTCGGGGAGCAGTACTTC
TRBD1,TRBJ1-2,TRBV7-9,NA,CASSLGTGQGAAGYTF,TGTGCCAGCAGCTTAGGGACGGGACAGGGGGCCGCTGGCTACACCTTC
TRBD1,TRBJ1-1,TRBV19,few,CASRIRDRGITEAFF,TGTGCCAGTAGAATACGCGACAGGGGCATCACTGAAGCTTTCTTT
TRBD1,TRBJ1-3,TRBV30,NA,CAWLKPGQGTTGNTIYF,TGTGCCTGGCTGAAGCCTGGACAGGGTACGACTGGAAACACCATATATTTT
TRBD2,TRBJ2-5,TRBV9,NA,CASSVGGGRETQYF,TGTGCCAGCAGCGTCGGGGGGGGGCGAGAGACCCAGTACTTC
TRBD1,TRBJ1-1,TRBV4-2,NA,CASSQAISGQGSDTEAFF,TGTGCCAGCAGCCAAGCGATAAGCGGACAGGGGTCGGACACTGAAGCTTTCTTT
NA,TRBJ2-1,TRBV7-6,NA,CASSLEEAVSYNEQFF,TGTGCCAGCAGCTTAGAGGAAGCGGTTTCCTACAATGAGCAGTTCTTC
NA,TRBJ1-1,TRBV5-1,NA,CASSLAPDRVNTEAFF,TGCGCCAGCAGCTTGGCCCCCGACAGAGTGAACACTGAAGCTTTCTTT
TRBD1,TRBJ2-3,TRBV2,NA,CASRYRGGTDTQYF,TGTGCCAGCCGGTACAGGGGCGGTACAGATACGCAGTATTTT
TRBD1,TRBJ1-3,TRBV18,NA,CASSPLPGGDGNTIYF,TGTGCCAGCTCACCCCTACCAGGGGGTGACGGAAACACCATATATTTT
TRBD1,TRBJ1-5,TRBV7-2,NA,CASSPRTGLRNQPQHF,TGTGCCAGCAGCCCGCGGACAGGGTTGAGGAATCAGCCCCAGCATTTT
TRBD2,TRBJ2-3,TRBV9,NA,CASSVDHGGSDTQYF,TGTGCCAGCAGCGTAGATCACGGGGGGTCAGATACGCAGTATTTT
NA,TRBJ1-4,TRBV27,NA,CASSLYTLGGSEKLFF,TGTGCCAGCAGTTTATACACCCTGGGGGGGAGTGAAAAACTGTTTTTT
NA,TRBJ1-5,TRBV18,NA,CASSPPGDLIRGQPQHF,TGTGCCAGCTCACCACCCGGCGATTTAATCAGAGGTCAGCCCCAGCATTTT
TRBD1,TRBJ1-2,TRBV18,NA,CASSPFGQGGGGYTF,TGTGCCAGCTCACCCTTTGGACAGGGTGGAGGTGGCTACACCTTC
TRBD1,TRBJ2-5,TRBV2,few,CASRGQGRAKTQYF,TGTGCCAGCAGGGGACAGGGGCGAGCGAAGACCCAGTACTTC
NA,TRBJ2-5,TRBV11-2,few,CASSLVWTSVGETQYF,TGTGCCAGCAGCTTAGTCTGGACTTCGGTTGGAGAGACCCAGTACTTC
NA,TRBJ2-3,TRBV28,NA,CASRLDTQTQYF,TGTGCCAGCAGACTGGACACCCAAACGCAGTATTTT